This record looks at one T cell receptor beta chain sequence and its context. What it binds is not known. Given the absence of the conserved phenylalanine or tryptophan at the CDR3 end, a read error is likely. These data originate in a study of T cells in Graves' hyperthyroidism and ophthalmopathy. Germline trimming cut 5 bases from V and 1 base from J; bases unmatched to any gene: 8. The CDR3 contains 17 residues. Germline values: CDR1 SGHTA, CDR2 FQGNSA. Using RNA transcripts as the source, TCR beta CDR3 regions were amplified. HTBI primers drove first-round RT-PCR of the TCR CDR3. TCRdb reprocessed the multiplex PCR reads with MiXCR, giving one entry per CDR3 protein. The sample yields 300,000 to 450,000 distinct CDR3 sequences, approximately 18% seen once. General study points: Ophthalmopathy and stable hyperthyroidism were told apart by a 13 V-J model.

Sequencing was done on a sample of blood. The rearrangement links TRBV7-2 to TRBJ2-5; 12 nucleotides align to TRBD2. This receptor was taken from a young woman with Graves' hyperthyroidism that later progressed to Graves' ophthalmopathy. The CDR3, as DNA: TGTGCCAGCAGCCGACTAGCGGGGGACTATGTCCAAGAGACCCAGTACCTC. Translating it yields CASSRLAGDYVQETQYL.